This T cell receptor (beta chain) stems from a study of T cells in Graves' hyperthyroidism and ophthalmopathy. Study summary: Peripheral blood specimens were obtained at initial diagnosis, prior to any treatment.

There were TCR beta CDR3 regions amplified from RNA transcripts. HTBI primers were used for first-round RT-PCR of the TCR CDR3. Each CDR3 protein is one row after TCRdb ran MiXCR on the multiplex PCR reads. The sample includes some 690,000 distinct CDR3 sequences, roughly a sixth seen only once; the top ten take 15% to 17%. This clonotype appeared many times. Antigen unknown. Aged 18 to 65, the patients had hyperthyroidism that was newly diagnosed and had lasted under 2 months. Exclusion followed for patients with uncontrolled infection, other autoimmune disease, pregnancy or lactation. Findings and limits, study-wide: Onset of ophthalmopathy came a median roughly 6.4 months after the model predicted it.

Source material: blood. The TCR sequence derives from a man aged 50 or older with Graves' hyperthyroidism.

CDR3 amino acids: CASSLKGNYGYTF. The CDR3 nucleotides read TGTGCCAGCAGTTTAAAAGGGAACTATGGCTACACCTTC. This sequence joins TRBV27 and TRBJ1-2; D gene ambiguous. This CDR3 spans 13 amino acids. CDR1 MNHEY and CDR2 SMNVEV come from the germline V gene (reference sequence). V was pared by 2 bases and J by 2 bases, with 6 bases between.